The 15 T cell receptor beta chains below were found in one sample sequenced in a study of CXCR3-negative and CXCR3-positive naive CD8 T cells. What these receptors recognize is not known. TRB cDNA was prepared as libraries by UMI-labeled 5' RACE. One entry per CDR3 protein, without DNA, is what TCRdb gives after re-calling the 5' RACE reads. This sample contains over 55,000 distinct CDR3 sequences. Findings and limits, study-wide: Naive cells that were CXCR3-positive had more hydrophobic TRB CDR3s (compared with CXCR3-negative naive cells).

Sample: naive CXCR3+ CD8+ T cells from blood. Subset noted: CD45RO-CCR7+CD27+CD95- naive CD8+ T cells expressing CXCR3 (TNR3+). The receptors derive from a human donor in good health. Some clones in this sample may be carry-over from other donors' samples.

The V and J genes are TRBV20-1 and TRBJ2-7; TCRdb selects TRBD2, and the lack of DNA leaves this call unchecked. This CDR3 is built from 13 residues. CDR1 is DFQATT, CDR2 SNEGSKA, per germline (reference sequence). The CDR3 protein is CSASMVSPYEQYF.

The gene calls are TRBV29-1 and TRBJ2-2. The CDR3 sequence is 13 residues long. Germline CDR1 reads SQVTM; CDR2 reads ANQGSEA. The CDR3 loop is CSAFEAYTGELFF.

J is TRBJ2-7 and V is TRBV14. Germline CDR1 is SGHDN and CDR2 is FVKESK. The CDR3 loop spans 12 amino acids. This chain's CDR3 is CASSPSLYEQYF.

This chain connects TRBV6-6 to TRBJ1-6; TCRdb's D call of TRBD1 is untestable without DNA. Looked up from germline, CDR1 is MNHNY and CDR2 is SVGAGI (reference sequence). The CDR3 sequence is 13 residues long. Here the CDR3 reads CASLRTGGSPLHF.

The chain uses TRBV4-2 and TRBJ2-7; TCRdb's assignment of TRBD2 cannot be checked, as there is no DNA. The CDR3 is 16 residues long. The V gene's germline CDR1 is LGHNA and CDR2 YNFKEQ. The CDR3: CASSQEGPGLTYEQYF.

The CDR3 sequence: CSAGTGGSYEQYF. V is TRBV29-1 and J is TRBJ2-7; as DNA is missing, the TRBD1 call by TCRdb cannot be tested. CDR1 is SQVTM, CDR2 ANQGSEA, per germline. The CDR3 length is 13 residues.

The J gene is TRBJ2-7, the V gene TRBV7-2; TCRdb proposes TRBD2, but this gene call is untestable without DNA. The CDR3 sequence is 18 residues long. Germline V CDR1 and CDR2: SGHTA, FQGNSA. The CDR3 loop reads CASSLATGLAGELPEQYF.

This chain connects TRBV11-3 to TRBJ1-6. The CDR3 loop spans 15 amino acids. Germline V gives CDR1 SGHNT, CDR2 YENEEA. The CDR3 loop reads CASSLVRQDNSPLQF.

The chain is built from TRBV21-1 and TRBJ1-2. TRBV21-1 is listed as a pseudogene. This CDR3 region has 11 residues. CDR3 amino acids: CASSKKQGYTF.

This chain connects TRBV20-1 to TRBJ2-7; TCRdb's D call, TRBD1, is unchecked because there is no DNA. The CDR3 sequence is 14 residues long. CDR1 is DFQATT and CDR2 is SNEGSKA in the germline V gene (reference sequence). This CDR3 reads CSARRTGDLHEQYF.

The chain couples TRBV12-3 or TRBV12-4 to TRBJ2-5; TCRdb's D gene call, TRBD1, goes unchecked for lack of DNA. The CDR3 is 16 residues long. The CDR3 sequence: CASSVPPEGVQETQYF.

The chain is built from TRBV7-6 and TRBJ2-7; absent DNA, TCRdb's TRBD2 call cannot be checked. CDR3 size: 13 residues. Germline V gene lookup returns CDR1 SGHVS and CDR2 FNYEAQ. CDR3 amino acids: CASLPGESYEQYF.

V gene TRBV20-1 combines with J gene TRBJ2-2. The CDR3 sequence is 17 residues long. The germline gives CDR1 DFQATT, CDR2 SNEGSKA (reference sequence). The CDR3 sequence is CSARGVFGLGNTGELFF.

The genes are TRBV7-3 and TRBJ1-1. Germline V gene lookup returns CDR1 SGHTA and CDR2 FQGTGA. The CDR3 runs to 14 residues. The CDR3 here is CASSLNLQLTEAFF.

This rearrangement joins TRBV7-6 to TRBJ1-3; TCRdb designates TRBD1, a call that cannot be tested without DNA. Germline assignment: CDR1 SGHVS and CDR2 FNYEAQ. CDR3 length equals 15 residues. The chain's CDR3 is CASSSQGAPGNTIYF.